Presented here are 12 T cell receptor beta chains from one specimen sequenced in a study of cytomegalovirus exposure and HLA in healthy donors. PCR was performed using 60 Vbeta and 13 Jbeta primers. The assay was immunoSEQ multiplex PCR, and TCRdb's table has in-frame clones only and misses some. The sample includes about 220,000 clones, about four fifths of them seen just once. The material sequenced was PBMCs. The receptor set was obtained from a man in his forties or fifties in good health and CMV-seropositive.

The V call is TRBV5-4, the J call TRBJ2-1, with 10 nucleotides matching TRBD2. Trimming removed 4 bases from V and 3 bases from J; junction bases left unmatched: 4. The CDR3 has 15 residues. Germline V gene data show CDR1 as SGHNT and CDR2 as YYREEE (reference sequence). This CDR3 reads CASSPGLAFYNEQFF. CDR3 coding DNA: TGTGCCAGCAGCCCGGGACTAGCGTTCTACAATGAGCAGTTCTTC.

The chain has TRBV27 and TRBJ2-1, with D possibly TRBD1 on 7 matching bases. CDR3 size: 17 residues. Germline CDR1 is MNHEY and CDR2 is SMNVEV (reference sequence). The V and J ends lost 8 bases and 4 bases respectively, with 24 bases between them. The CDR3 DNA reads TGTGCCAGCGGCGGGGACAGCTCCCTCTTTACTTACAATGAGCAGTTCTTC. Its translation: CASGGDSSLFTYNEQFF.

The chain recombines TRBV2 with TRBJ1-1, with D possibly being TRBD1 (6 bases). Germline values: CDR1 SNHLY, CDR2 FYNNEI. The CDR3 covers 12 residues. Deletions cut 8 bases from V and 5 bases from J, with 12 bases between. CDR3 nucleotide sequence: TGTGCCAGCCTCCAGGGGCGGACTGAAGCTTTCTTT. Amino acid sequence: CASLQGRTEAFF.

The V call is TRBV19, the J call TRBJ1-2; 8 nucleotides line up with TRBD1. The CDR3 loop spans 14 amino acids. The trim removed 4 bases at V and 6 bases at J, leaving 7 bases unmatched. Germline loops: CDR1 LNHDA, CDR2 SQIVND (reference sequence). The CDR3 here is CASSTFGQGHGYTF. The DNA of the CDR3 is TGTGCCAGTAGTACCTTCGGACAGGGCCATGGCTACACCTTC. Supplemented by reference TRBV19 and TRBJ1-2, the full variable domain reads DGGITQSPKYLFRKEGQNVTLSCEQNLNHDAMYWYRQDPGQGLRLIYYSQIVNDFQKGDIAEGYSVSREKKESFPLTVTSAQKNPTAFYLCASSTFGQGHGYTFGSGTRLTVV.

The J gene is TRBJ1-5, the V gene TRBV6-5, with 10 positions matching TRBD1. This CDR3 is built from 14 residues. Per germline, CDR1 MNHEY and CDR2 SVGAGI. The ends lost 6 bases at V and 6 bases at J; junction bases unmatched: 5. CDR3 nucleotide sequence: TGTGCCAGCAGCCCGGGACAGGGGACTCAGCCCCAGCATTTT. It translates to CASSPGQGTQPQHF.

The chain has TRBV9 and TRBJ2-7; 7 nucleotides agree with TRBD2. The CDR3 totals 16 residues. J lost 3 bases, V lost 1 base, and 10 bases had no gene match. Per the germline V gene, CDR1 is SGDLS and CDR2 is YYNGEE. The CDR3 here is CASSVMRASGFYEQYF. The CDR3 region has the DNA TGTGCCAGCAGCGTAATGCGGGCTAGCGGTTTCTACGAGCAGTACTTC.

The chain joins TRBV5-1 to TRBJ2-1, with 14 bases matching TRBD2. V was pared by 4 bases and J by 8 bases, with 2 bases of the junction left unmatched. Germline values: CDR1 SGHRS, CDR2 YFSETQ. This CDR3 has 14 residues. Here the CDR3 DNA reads TGCGCCAGCAGCACGGGACTAGCGGGAGATGAGCAGTTCTTC. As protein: CASSTGLAGDEQFF.

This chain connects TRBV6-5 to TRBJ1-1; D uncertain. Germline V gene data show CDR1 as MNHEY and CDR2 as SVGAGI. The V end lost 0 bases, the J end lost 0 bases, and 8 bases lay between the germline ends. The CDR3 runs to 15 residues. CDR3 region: CASSYSRNMNTEAFF. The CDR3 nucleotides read TGTGCCAGCAGTTACTCGCGGAACATGAACACTGAAGCTTTCTTT.

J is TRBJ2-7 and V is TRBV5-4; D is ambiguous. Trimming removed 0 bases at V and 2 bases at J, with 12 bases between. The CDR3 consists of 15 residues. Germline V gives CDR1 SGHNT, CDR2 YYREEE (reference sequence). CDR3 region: CASSLGVADPYEQYF. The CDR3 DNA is TGTGCCAGCAGCTTGGGGGTAGCAGACCCCTACGAGCAGTACTTC.

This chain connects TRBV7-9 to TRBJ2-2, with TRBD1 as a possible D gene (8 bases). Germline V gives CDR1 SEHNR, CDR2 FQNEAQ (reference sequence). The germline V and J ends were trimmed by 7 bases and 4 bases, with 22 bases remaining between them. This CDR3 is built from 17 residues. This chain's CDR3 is CASTSGGGGLLTGELFF. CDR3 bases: TGTGCCAGCACCTCAGGGGGCGGGGGCCTTCTCACCGGGGAGCTGTTTTTT. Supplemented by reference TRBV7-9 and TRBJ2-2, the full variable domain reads DTGVSQNPRHKITKRGQNVTFRCDPISEHNRLYWYRQTLGQGPEFLTYFQNEAQLEKSRLLSDRFSAERPKGSFSTLEIQRTEQGDSAMYLCASTSGGGGLLTGELFFGEGSRLTVL.

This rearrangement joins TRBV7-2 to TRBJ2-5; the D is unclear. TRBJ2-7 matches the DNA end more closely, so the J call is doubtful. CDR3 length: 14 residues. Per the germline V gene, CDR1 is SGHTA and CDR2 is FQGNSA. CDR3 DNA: TGTGCCAGCAGCTTCGTAGCCCTTACCTACGAGCAGTACTTC. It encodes CASSFVALTYEQYF.

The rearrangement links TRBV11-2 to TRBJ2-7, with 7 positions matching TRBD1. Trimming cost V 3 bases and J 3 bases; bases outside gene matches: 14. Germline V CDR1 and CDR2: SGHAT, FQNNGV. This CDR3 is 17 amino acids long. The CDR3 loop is CASSFRMGQSLNYEQYF. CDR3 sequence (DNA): TGTGCCAGCAGCTTTCGAATGGGACAGAGCTTGAACTACGAGCAGTACTTC.